Listed below are T cell receptor beta chains from one sample, sequenced in a study of neurological immune-mediated disorders. TCRdb re-analysed the 5' RACE reads in MiXCR, keeping a single row per CDR3 protein. The repertoire has 20,000 to 25,000 distinct CDR3 sequences, roughly 13% of them found once; the top ten carry roughly 5.5%. The sample consisted of CD4+ T cells from blood. These receptors were obtained from a female donor with HTLV-1-associated myelopathy (HAM/TSP). Each CDR3 is given with its conserved first and last residue. The D gene is left open where the match is weak. Size tells how often a clone was seen (once, few, many) or the class of an expanded clone, and some rows leave it out.

.,many,TRBJ1-1,TRBV4-3,CASSQDQGQNTEAFF,TGCGCCAGCAGCCAAGATCAGGGACAGAACACTGAAGCTTTCTTT
.,.,TRBJ2-1,TRBV28,CASSPPVSPAQFF,TGTGCCAGCAGTCCTCCTGTCTCCCCAGCGCAGTTCTTC
TRBD1,.,TRBJ1-1,TRBV24-1,CATSDPGQGKNTEAFF,TGTGCCACCAGTGACCCGGGACAGGGGAAGAACACTGAAGCTTTCTTT
.,many,TRBJ1-4,TRBV7-2,CASSPQGSTNEKLFF,TGTGCCAGCAGCCCACAGGGCTCAACTAATGAAAAACTGTTTTTT
.,.,TRBJ2-1,TRBV19,CASSIWDHYNEQFF,TGTGCCAGTAGTATTTGGGACCATTACAATGAGCAGTTCTTC
.,many,TRBJ2-1,TRBV7-2,CASRGGEDGLEQFF,TGTGCCAGCAGGGGTGGAGAGGATGGGTTGGAGCAGTTCTTC
TRBD1,few,TRBJ2-5,TRBV5-1,CANLQGAGRETQYF,TGCGCCAACCTACAGGGGGCAGGACGGGAGACCCAGTACTTC
TRBD2,many,TRBJ2-3,TRBV12-3/TRBV12-4,CASSPGLARPSTDTQYF,TGTGCCAGCAGCCCAGGACTAGCGAGACCTAGCACAGATACGCAGTATTTT
.,many,TRBJ1-5,TRBV6-7,CASEGTGNQPQHF,TGTGCCAGCGAGGGAACAGGGAATCAGCCCCAGCATTTT
.,.,TRBJ2-3,TRBV20-1,CSAGPHSTDTQYF,TGCAGTGCTGGACCGCATAGCACAGATACGCAGTATTTT
.,many,TRBJ2-3,TRBV6-6,CASSYSIDPGQRDTDTQYF,TGTGCCAGCAGTTACTCAATCGACCCCGGCCAGAGGGACACAGATACGCAGTATTTT
TRBD1,.,TRBJ1-1,TRBV12-3/TRBV12-4,CASSLVSPGQGAKNTEAFF,TGTGCCAGCAGTTTAGTCTCTCCGGGACAGGGGGCAAAGAACACTGAAGCTTTCTTT
TRBD1,many,TRBJ2-2,TRBV20-1,CSAQGSGELFF,TGCAGTGCACAGGGGTCCGGGGAGCTGTTTTTT
TRBD1,once,TRBJ2-7,TRBV20-1,CSAKGQGDHEQYF,TGCAGTGCGAAAGGACAGGGGGATCACGAGCAGTACTTC
TRBD2,many,TRBJ2-5,TRBV9,CASSATSGGGETQYF,TGTGCCAGCAGCGCGACTAGCGGGGGCGGTGAGACCCAGTACTTC
TRBD2,.,TRBJ2-3,TRBV20-1,CSAKREIEPDTQYF,TGCAGTGCGAAGCGGGAGATTGAACCAGATACGCAGTATTTT
TRBD2,.,TRBJ2-3,TRBV7-3,CASSIGRGASDTQYF,TGTGCCAGCAGCATTGGGCGGGGGGCCTCAGATACGCAGTATTTT
.,many,TRBJ2-3,TRBV20-1,CSARLSDTQYF,TGCAGTGCTCGGTTGTCCGATACGCAGTATTTT
.,many,TRBJ1-1,TRBV30,CAGGGRLNTEAFF,TGTGCCGGGGGCGGGCGGCTAAACACTGAAGCTTTCTTT
.,many,TRBJ2-7,TRBV5-1,CASSSSYEQYF,TGCGCCAGCAGCTCCTCCTACGAGCAGTACTTC
.,many,TRBJ1-1,TRBV20-1,CSASRGVGVVNTEAFF,TGCAGTGCCTCGCGGGGGGTGGGAGTCGTGAACACTGAAGCTTTCTTT
.,many,TRBJ1-5,TRBV25-1,CASSGPLSNQPQHF,TGTGCCAGCAGTGGGCCCCTTAGCAATCAGCCCCAGCATTTT
.,many,TRBJ1-1,TRBV6-6,CASSYPDRNTEAFF,TGTGCCAGCAGTTACCCGGACAGAAACACTGAAGCTTTCTTT
.,many,TRBJ1-1,TRBV3-1,CASSLNRWSTEAFF,TGTGCCAGCAGCCTGAACAGGTGGAGCACTGAAGCTTTCTTT
TRBD1,many,TRBJ2-1,TRBV7-2,CASSTTGTGGAYEQFF,TGTGCCAGCAGCACCACCGGGACAGGGGGCGCGTATGAGCAGTTCTTC
TRBD1,many,TRBJ1-3,TRBV6-5,CASSLTGADSGNTIYF,TGTGCCAGCAGTTTAACAGGGGCAGACTCTGGAAACACCATATATTTT
.,many,TRBJ2-7,TRBV20-1,CSAADSLSGFYEQYF,TGCAGTGCTGCCGACAGCCTCTCAGGGTTCTACGAGCAGTACTTC
TRBD2,many,TRBJ2-1,TRBV20-1,CSARVAGGYNEQFF,TGCAGTGCTAGAGTAGCGGGAGGCTACAATGAGCAGTTCTTC
.,many,TRBJ2-5,TRBV7-2,CASSRDRRETQYF,TGTGCCAGCAGCCGGGACCGGCGAGAGACCCAGTACTTC